This T cell receptor beta chain originates from a study of regulatory T cells in long-lasting Graves disease. Findings and caveats of the study: Relative to newly diagnosed Graves' patients, persistent ones had lower TCR diversity.

As concerns this clonotype: The antigen remains unidentified.

Library construction for TCR beta used iRepertoire HTBI primers and Arm-PCR of CDR3 regions. TCRdb called the multiplex PCR reads again in MiXCR, with one record for every CDR3 protein. In the table there are approximately 400,000 distinct CDR3 sequences, over 14% of which are singletons. Regarding time point: newly diagnosed GD, antithyroid drugs for less than 3 months. PBMC RNA was the source of the TCR library. In addition, the sample was reused for a study of T cells in Graves' hyperthyroidism and ophthalmopathy. According to that study: From stable hyperthyroidism, ophthalmopathy was set apart by a 13 V-J model.

The receptor was derived from a woman aged 40 to 49 with Graves disease. The starting material was peripheral blood mononuclear cells (PBMCs), obtained at new diagnosis, from a patient treated with antithyroid drugs.

CDR3 sequence: CASSEGTGPDEKLFF. DNA of the CDR3: TGTGCCAGCAGCGAGGGGACAGGGCCTGATGAAAAACTGTTTTTT. The chain recombines TRBV3-1 with TRBJ1-4; TRBD1 aligns across 9 bases. Germline V lookup: CDR1 LGHDT, CDR2 YNNKEL (reference sequence). There are 15 residues in the CDR3. V lost 5 bases, J lost 6 bases, and 7 bases stayed unmatched.